The 2 T cell receptor beta chains listed next were all sequenced from one sample in a study of identical twins. TCRdb passed the 5' RACE reads through MiXCR, listing each CDR3 protein once. Of approximately 500,000 distinct CDR3 sequences listed, around 15% were seen once; the top ten hold nearly 0.45%. The data also belong to a second study, concerning yellow fever vaccine responses in identical twins.

Sample: CD4+ T cells sorted from blood. These receptors were taken from a woman aged 18-30 years in good health.

This clonotype was detected many times. The J gene is TRBJ2-7, the V gene TRBV27, with 7 bases matching TRBD1. The CDR3 is made up of 16 amino acids. With V trimmed by 5 bases and J by 2 bases, 12 bases remained unmatched. From germline, CDR1 is MNHEY and CDR2 SMNVEV (reference sequence). The CDR3 here is CASSASPGTAPYEQYF. Written as DNA, the CDR3 is TGTGCCAGCAGTGCGTCTCCCGGGACAGCTCCCTACGAGCAGTACTTC.

This clonotype occurred a few times. The genes are TRBV7-9 and TRBJ2-1; no clear D. CDR1 SEHNR and CDR2 FQNEAQ come from the germline V gene (reference sequence). This CDR3 is 16 amino acids long. Trimming removed 5 bases from V and 2 bases from J, with 16 bases in between. The CDR3: CASSPRVAVAYNEQFF. In DNA, the CDR3 is TGTGCCAGCAGCCCTCGGGTAGCTGTCGCCTACAATGAGCAGTTCTTC. Drawing the rest from reference TRBV7-9 and TRBJ2-1, the complete variable domain is DTGVSQNPRHKITKRGQNVTFRCDPISEHNRLYWYRQTLGQGPEFLTYFQNEAQLEKSRLLSDRFSAERPKGSFSTLEIQRTEQGDSAMYLCASSPRVAVAYNEQFFGPGTRLTVL.